This is a list of T cell receptor beta chains from one sample in a study of regulatory T cells in long-lasting Graves disease. TCRdb re-derived calls from the multiplex PCR reads in MiXCR, one entry per CDR3 protein. The sample lists 400,000 or so distinct CDR3 sequences, less than 25% occurring once. Sequences were derived from peripheral blood mononuclear cells (PBMCs), sampled when the disease was refractory, from a patient treated with antithyroid drugs. The receptors derive from a female donor with Graves disease. The CDR3 runs from the conserved cysteine through the conserved F or W. Each record gives: clone size, D gene, J gene, V gene, CDR3 DNA, CDR3 protein. D genes are given only for firm matches. The size field is filled for only some rows; it gives once, few, many or a size class.

NA | NA | TRBJ2-2 | TRBV20-1 | TGCAGTGCTAGAAAAGGGGGTACGAACACCGGGGAGCTGTTTTTT | CSARKGGTNTGELFF
many | NA | TRBJ1-1 | TRBV24-1 | TGTGCCACCAGTGCCGCCGCAGGAACTGAAGCTTTCTTT | CATSAAAGTEAFF
many | NA | TRBJ1-3 | TRBV3-1 | TGTGCCAGCAGCCAAGGAGTCATGGCTGGAAACACCATATATTTT | CASSQGVMAGNTIYF
many | TRBD1 | TRBJ2-5 | TRBV2 | TGTGCCACCGACAGGGGGCGGGAGACCCAGTACTTC | CATDRGRETQYF
NA | NA | TRBJ2-2 | TRBV19 | TGTGCCAGTAGGCCCGCGGGACTTCAAAACACCGGGGAGCTGTTTTTT | CASRPAGLQNTGELFF
few | NA | TRBJ2-2 | TRBV6-1 | TGTGCCAGCAGTGAATCAGAAAGGGAAGACGGGGAGCTGTTTTTT | CASSESEREDGELFF
many | NA | TRBJ1-2 | TRBV12-3/TRBV12-4 | TGTGCCAGCAGTTTATCGGGGAATGGCTACACCTTC | CASSLSGNGYTF
many | TRBD1 | TRBJ2-5 | TRBV7-9 | TGTGCCAGCAGGGGACAGGAAGAGACCCAGTACTTC | CASRGQEETQYF
NA | NA | TRBJ1-2 | TRBV6-5 | TGTGCCAGCAGTTACCCGGGCAGAGACTATGGCTACACCTTC | CASSYPGRDYGYTF
many | NA | TRBJ2-5 | TRBV30 | TGTGCCTCGTATAGCGGCAAAGAGACCCAGTACTTC | CASYSGKETQYF
NA | NA | TRBJ1-5 | TRBV7-2 | NA | CASSQGQGISPSIF
many | TRBD1 | TRBJ2-7 | TRBV12-3/TRBV12-4 | TGTGCCAGCAGTACCAGGGCGACAGGGACATCAGACTACGAGCAGTACTTC | CASSTRATGTSDYEQYF
many | NA | TRBJ2-5 | TRBV6-1 | TGTGCCAGCAGGATCGGGGTGACCCAGTACTTC | CASRIGVTQYF
few | NA | TRBJ2-4 | TRBV7-2 | TGTGCCAGCAGCATTGGGAGGGGGCTGAGGAACATTCAGTACTTC | CASSIGRGLRNIQYF
NA | NA | TRBJ1-5 | TRBV19 | TGTGCCAGTAGTATTCGGACGAAGAATCAGCCCCAGCATTTT | CASSIRTKNQPQHF
many | TRBD2 | TRBJ2-7 | TRBV6-1 | TGTGCCAGCACAGCTGGGGGGGACGAGCAGTACTTC | CASTAGGDEQYF
NA | NA | TRBJ2-2 | TRBV11-2 | TGTGCCAGCAGAGTAACAGGGTTAGGGAACACCGGGGAGCTGTTTTTT | CASRVTGLGNTGELFF
NA | TRBD1 | TRBJ1-5 | TRBV6-5 | TGTGCCAGCAGTTTCCCGGCCACAGGGGGTGGAAGTCAGCCCCAGCATTTT | CASSFPATGGGSQPQHF
many | NA | TRBJ1-2 | TRBV12-3/TRBV12-4 | TGTGCCAGCAGTTTAGCGCCGGGGGCTGGTGGCTACACCTTC | CASSLAPGAGGYTF
NA | NA | TRBJ1-3 | TRBV7-2 | TGTGCCAGCAGCTGGACTGACTCTGGAAACACCATATATTTT | CASSWTDSGNTIYF
NA | NA | TRBJ1-1 | TRBV10-3 | TGTGCCTTCAGTGAGTCGGCAGGGAGCGTCAGCACTGAAGCTTTCTTT | CAFSESAGSVSTEAFF
many | TRBD1 | TRBJ1-4 | TRBV28 | TGTGCCAGCCAGGGGGGGTTTATAGAAAAACTGTTTTTT | CASQGGFIEKLFF
NA | NA | TRBJ1-5 | TRBV20-1 | TGCAGTGCTAGAGCCCGGGGGGGGACTCAGCCCCAGCATTTT | CSARARGGTQPQHF
few | NA | TRBJ1-5 | TRBV20-1 | TGCAGTGCTAGAGACCCGGCCTCTAATCAGCCCCAGCATTTT | CSARDPASNQPQHF
few | NA | TRBJ2-7 | TRBV9 | TGTGCCAGCAGCGTTGGGGGCGCGCCCTACGAGCAGTACTTC | CASSVGGAPYEQYF
few | NA | TRBJ2-1 | TRBV28 | TGTGCCAGCAGCCCTGCAAGGATTTCGAGCCTTTCGAGCTCCTACAATGAGCAGTTCTTC | CASSPARISSLSSSYNEQFF
many | NA | TRBJ1-4 | TRBV7-8 | TGTGCCAGCAGCTTAAGCGAGGTGGTGGGTGAAAAACTGTTTTTT | CASSLSEVVGEKLFF
many | NA | TRBJ1-4 | TRBV3-1 | TGTGCCAGCAGCCAAGATGAAGAAAAACTGTTTTTT | CASSQDEEKLFF
few | TRBD2 | TRBJ2-7 | TRBV3-1 | TGTGCCAGCAGCCAAGGTCCGGGACTAGCCCACGAGCAGTACTTC | CASSQGPGLAHEQYF
NA | NA | TRBJ1-2 | TRBV30 | TGTGCCTGGTTCTTCAGCTATGGCTACACCTTC | CAWFFSYGYTF